What follows describes a single T cell receptor beta chain. Antigen: not known. The data were obtained in a study of T cell repertoires in aging, cancer and after chemotherapy. Study-wide points: Rebound thymic output was suggested by rising median generation probability during chemotherapy in each cancer cohort. The repertoire data cannot show anything about immunological memory following chemotherapy. Compared with age-matched healthy donors, untreated hematological or solid cancer patients showed higher blood TCR clonality.

The V segment lost 6 bases and the J segment 9 bases; nucleotides outside the gene matches: 10. CDR3 size: 14 residues. Rearranged V-D-J TRB sequences were amplified with a mixed TRB-A/B primer pool. In TCRdb, the multiplex PCR reads were re-called with MiXCR into one record per CDR3 protein. The profile covers around 970 distinct CDR3 sequences, with approximately 15% appearing a single time and 8.5% to 9% taken by the ten largest. Peripheral blood genomic DNA, not sorted cells or RNA, was the template. Source material: blood. This receptor was identified in a human donor with a solid tumor. The genes are TRBV12-3 or TRBV12-4 and TRBJ2-4; 8 nucleotides align to TRBD2. In DNA form, the CDR3 reads TGTGCCAGCAGGACCGGGACTAGAGTGGCCATTCAGTACTTC. This sequence encodes CASRTGTRVAIQYF.